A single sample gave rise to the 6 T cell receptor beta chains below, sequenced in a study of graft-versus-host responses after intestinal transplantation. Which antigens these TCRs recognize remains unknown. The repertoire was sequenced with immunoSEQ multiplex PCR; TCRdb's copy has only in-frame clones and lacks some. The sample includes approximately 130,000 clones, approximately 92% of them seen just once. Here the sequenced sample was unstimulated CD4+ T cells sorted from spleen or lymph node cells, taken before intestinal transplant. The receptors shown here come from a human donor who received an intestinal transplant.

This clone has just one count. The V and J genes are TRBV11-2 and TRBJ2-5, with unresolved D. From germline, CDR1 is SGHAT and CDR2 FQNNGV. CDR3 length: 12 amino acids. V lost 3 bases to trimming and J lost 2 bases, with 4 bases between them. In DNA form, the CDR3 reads TGTGCCAGCAGCTTTCTTCAAGAGACCCAGTACTTC. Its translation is CASSFLQETQYF.

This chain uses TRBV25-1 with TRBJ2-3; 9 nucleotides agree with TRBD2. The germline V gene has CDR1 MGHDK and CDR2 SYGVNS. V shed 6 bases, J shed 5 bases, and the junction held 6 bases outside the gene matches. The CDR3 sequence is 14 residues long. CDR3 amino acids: CASSRSGGRDTQYF. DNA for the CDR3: TGTGCCAGCAGCCGTAGCGGGGGACGAGATACGCAGTATTTT.

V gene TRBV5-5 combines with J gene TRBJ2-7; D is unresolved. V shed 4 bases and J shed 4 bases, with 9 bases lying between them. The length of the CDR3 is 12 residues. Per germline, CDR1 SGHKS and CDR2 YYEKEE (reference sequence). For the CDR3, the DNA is TGTGCCAGCAGCAAATCGGATTACGAGCAGTACTTC. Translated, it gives CASSKSDYEQYF.

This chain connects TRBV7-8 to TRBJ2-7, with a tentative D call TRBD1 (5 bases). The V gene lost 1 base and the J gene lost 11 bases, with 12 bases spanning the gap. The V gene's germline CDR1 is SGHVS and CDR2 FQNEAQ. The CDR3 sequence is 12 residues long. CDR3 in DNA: TGTGCCAGCAGCTTAGATCAGGGCCAAGAGTACTTC. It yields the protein CASSLDQGQEYF.

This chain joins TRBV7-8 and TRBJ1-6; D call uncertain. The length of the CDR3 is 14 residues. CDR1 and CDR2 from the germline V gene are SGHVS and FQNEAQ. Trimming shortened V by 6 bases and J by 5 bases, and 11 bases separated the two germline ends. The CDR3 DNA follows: TGTGCCAGCAGGTCCGGCTCAAATAATTCACCCCTCCACTTT. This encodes CASRSGSNNSPLHF.

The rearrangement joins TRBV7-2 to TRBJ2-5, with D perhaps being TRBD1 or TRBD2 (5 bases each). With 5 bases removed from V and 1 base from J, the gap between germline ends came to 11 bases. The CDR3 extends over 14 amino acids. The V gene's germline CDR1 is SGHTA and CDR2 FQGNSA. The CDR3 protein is CASSDPGLQETQYF. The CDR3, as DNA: TGTGCCAGCAGCGATCCGGGGCTCCAAGAGACCCAGTACTTC. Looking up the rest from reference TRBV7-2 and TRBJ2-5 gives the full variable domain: GAGVSQSPSNKVTEKGKDVELRCDPISGHTALYWYRQSLGQGLEFLIYFQGNSAPDKSGLPSDRFSAERTGGSVSTLTIQRTQQEDSAVYLCASSDPGLQETQYFGPGTRLLVL.